The rows below give T cell receptor beta chains drawn from one sample of a study of cytomegalovirus exposure and HLA in healthy donors. Method: immunoSEQ multiplex PCR; TCRdb's copy keeps in-frame clones and lacks some. This sample has about 54,000 clones, with roughly 89% found just once. Sequencing was performed on PBMCs. These receptors all come from a woman between 18 and 29 years old in good health and CMV-seropositive. Each CDR3 is given with its conserved first and last residue. D genes are given only for firm matches. Size is stated for part of the rows, as once, few or many counts, or as a class when the clone is expanded.

clone_size: -
cdr3_length: 14
v_call: TRBV2
j_call: TRBJ1-5
d_call: -
cdr3_aa: CASSVGGINQPQHF
cdr3_nt: TGTGCCAGCAGTGTAGGAGGAATCAATCAGCCCCAGCATTTT

clone_size: -
cdr3_length: 13
v_call: TRBV27
j_call: TRBJ2-1
d_call: -
cdr3_aa: CASSSNLASEQFF
cdr3_nt: TGTGCCAGCAGCTCCAACCTAGCGTCTGAGCAGTTCTTC

clone_size: -
cdr3_length: 16
v_call: TRBV7-9
j_call: TRBJ1-6
d_call: -
cdr3_aa: CASSLVRGAGNSPLHF
cdr3_nt: TGTGCCAGCAGCTTAGTGCGGGGCGCCGGTAATTCACCCCTCCACTTT

clone_size: -
cdr3_length: 15
v_call: TRBV23-1
j_call: TRBJ2-3
d_call: -
cdr3_aa: CASTSSRLVSDTQYF
cdr3_nt: TGCGCCAGCACCTCGTCCCGACTAGTCTCAGATACGCAGTATTTT

clone_size: -
cdr3_length: 17
v_call: TRBV21-1
j_call: TRBJ2-7
d_call: -
cdr3_aa: CASSPLWKDTGSYEQYF
cdr3_nt: TGTGCCAGCAGCCCACTATGGAAGGACACTGGATCTTACGAGCAGTACTTC

clone_size: -
cdr3_length: 11
v_call: TRBV7-9
j_call: TRBJ2-1
d_call: -
cdr3_aa: CASSLGQVPFF
cdr3_nt: TGTGCCAGCAGCTTAGGGCAGGTTCCGTTCTTC

clone_size: -
cdr3_length: 16
v_call: TRBV9
j_call: TRBJ2-3
d_call: TRBD2
cdr3_aa: CASSSPSGGSTDTQYF
cdr3_nt: TGTGCCAGCAGCTCACCCAGCGGGGGGTCCACAGATACGCAGTATTTT

clone_size: few
cdr3_length: 15
v_call: TRBV19
j_call: TRBJ2-7
d_call: TRBD1
cdr3_aa: CATRPRQGSAHEQYF
cdr3_nt: TGTGCCACCAGACCCCGACAGGGCTCGGCTCACGAGCAGTACTTC

clone_size: -
cdr3_length: 14
v_call: TRBV28
j_call: TRBJ1-2
d_call: -
cdr3_aa: CATAQGGKFYGYTF
cdr3_nt: TGTGCCACCGCTCAGGGAGGGAAATTCTATGGCTACACCTTC

clone_size: -
cdr3_length: 16
v_call: TRBV5-6
j_call: TRBJ2-5
d_call: TRBD2
cdr3_aa: CASSPTTSGDVETQYF
cdr3_nt: TGTGCCAGCAGCCCGACCACTAGCGGGGATGTTGAGACCCAGTACTTC

clone_size: -
cdr3_length: 16
v_call: TRBV28
j_call: TRBJ1-6
d_call: -
cdr3_aa: CASSSPQLAYNSPLHF
cdr3_nt: TGTGCCAGCAGTTCCCCTCAACTAGCCTATAATTCACCCCTCCACTTT

clone_size: -
cdr3_length: 16
v_call: TRBV30
j_call: TRBJ1-2
d_call: TRBD1
cdr3_aa: CAWSVSRGLPNYGYTF
cdr3_nt: TGTGCCTGGAGTGTTTCCAGGGGGCTTCCTAACTATGGCTACACCTTC

clone_size: -
cdr3_length: 13
v_call: TRBV7-9
j_call: TRBJ2-7
d_call: TRBD1
cdr3_aa: CASSSPQGDEQYF
cdr3_nt: TGTGCCAGCAGCTCCCCCCAGGGGGACGAGCAGTACTTC

clone_size: -
cdr3_length: 14
v_call: TRBV28
j_call: TRBJ2-7
d_call: -
cdr3_aa: CASSPSGLTYEQYF
cdr3_nt: TGTGCCAGCAGCCCCAGCGGACTAACCTACGAGCAGTACTTC

clone_size: -
cdr3_length: 16
v_call: TRBV6-6
j_call: TRBJ1-1
d_call: -
cdr3_aa: CASSNPQGFMNTEAFF
cdr3_nt: TGTGCCAGCAGTAACCCCCAGGGCTTCATGAACACTGAAGCTTTCTTT

clone_size: -
cdr3_length: 16
v_call: TRBV15
j_call: TRBJ2-2
d_call: TRBD1
cdr3_aa: CATSPWTGNPTGELFF
cdr3_nt: TGTGCCACCAGCCCTTGGACAGGGAATCCCACCGGGGAGCTGTTTTTT

clone_size: -
cdr3_length: 17
v_call: TRBV7-9
j_call: TRBJ1-2
d_call: TRBD1
cdr3_aa: CASSLPGQGWLVYGYTF
cdr3_nt: TGTGCCAGCAGCTTACCGGGACAGGGATGGTTGGTCTATGGCTACACCTTC

clone_size: -
cdr3_length: 16
v_call: TRBV21-1
j_call: TRBJ2-7
d_call: -
cdr3_aa: CASSKASRQGGYEQYF
cdr3_nt: TGTGCCAGCAGCAAAGCCTCTAGACAGGGAGGCTACGAGCAGTACTTC

clone_size: -
cdr3_length: 15
v_call: TRBV6-6
j_call: TRBJ2-1
d_call: TRBD2
cdr3_aa: CASRTGTSGFNEQFF
cdr3_nt: TGTGCCAGCAGGACCGGGACTAGCGGGTTCAATGAGCAGTTCTTC

clone_size: -
cdr3_length: 14
v_call: TRBV11-2
j_call: TRBJ2-7
d_call: -
cdr3_aa: CASSLAGISYEQYF
cdr3_nt: TGTGCCAGCAGCTTAGCAGGGATATCCTACGAGCAGTACTTC

clone_size: -
cdr3_length: 11
v_call: TRBV7-9
j_call: TRBJ2-2
d_call: -
cdr3_aa: CVEGDTGELFF
cdr3_nt: TGTGTCGAGGGGGACACCGGGGAGCTGTTTTTT

clone_size: -
cdr3_length: 18
v_call: TRBV13
j_call: TRBJ2-3
d_call: TRBD2
cdr3_aa: CASSLPFLAGVPGDTQYF
cdr3_nt: TGTGCCAGCAGCTTGCCATTTCTAGCGGGGGTCCCGGGAGATACGCAGTATTTT

clone_size: -
cdr3_length: 14
v_call: TRBV19
j_call: TRBJ1-1
d_call: TRBD1
cdr3_aa: CATGQGWVGTEAFF
cdr3_nt: TGTGCCACAGGACAGGGATGGGTAGGCACTGAAGCTTTCTTT

clone_size: -
cdr3_length: 16
v_call: TRBV10-2
j_call: TRBJ2-1
d_call: TRBD2
cdr3_aa: CASTLTSGGSYNEQFF
cdr3_nt: TGCGCCAGCACCTTGACTAGCGGGGGTTCCTACAATGAGCAGTTCTTC

clone_size: -
cdr3_length: 13
v_call: TRBV6-6
j_call: TRBJ1-6
d_call: TRBD1
cdr3_aa: CASNLRGLSPLHF
cdr3_nt: TGTGCCAGCAACCTCAGGGGGCTCTCACCCCTCCACTTT

clone_size: -
cdr3_length: 14
v_call: TRBV7-3
j_call: TRBJ1-1
d_call: -
cdr3_aa: CASSSGGSGTEAFF
cdr3_nt: TGTGCCAGCAGTTCCGGGGGTTCGGGCACTGAAGCTTTCTTT

clone_size: -
cdr3_length: 16
v_call: TRBV7-2
j_call: TRBJ2-5
d_call: TRBD1
cdr3_aa: CASSLRGGQGRETQYF
cdr3_nt: TGTGCCAGCAGCTTAAGAGGTGGACAGGGTCGGGAGACCCAGTACTTC

clone_size: -
cdr3_length: 16
v_call: TRBV5-1
j_call: TRBJ1-1
d_call: TRBD1
cdr3_aa: CASSVTGSTLNTEAFF
cdr3_nt: TGCGCCAGCAGCGTGACAGGGAGCACCCTGAACACTGAAGCTTTCTTT

clone_size: -
cdr3_length: 13
v_call: TRBV6-1
j_call: TRBJ1-6
d_call: -
cdr3_aa: CASLDTGNSPLHF
cdr3_nt: TGTGCCAGCCTGGACACGGGCAACTCACCCCTCCACTTT

clone_size: -
cdr3_length: 15
v_call: TRBV30
j_call: TRBJ1-2
d_call: TRBD1
cdr3_aa: CAWTGQGNSNYGYTF
cdr3_nt: TGTGCCTGGACAGGACAGGGGAATAGTAACTATGGCTACACCTTC

clone_size: -
cdr3_length: 14
v_call: TRBV6-1
j_call: TRBJ1-1
d_call: TRBD1
cdr3_aa: CASRPTGGGTEAFF
cdr3_nt: TGTGCCAGCAGGCCGACAGGGGGTGGTACTGAAGCTTTCTTT

clone_size: -
cdr3_length: 15
v_call: TRBV28
j_call: TRBJ2-7
d_call: TRBD1
cdr3_aa: CASSPTGQGDYEQYF
cdr3_nt: TGTGCCAGCAGTCCCACCGGACAGGGAGATTACGAGCAGTACTTC

clone_size: -
cdr3_length: 16
v_call: TRBV4-3
j_call: TRBJ1-2
d_call: TRBD1
cdr3_aa: CASSHLTGDHNYGYTF
cdr3_nt: TGCGCCAGCAGCCACCTGACAGGGGACCATAACTATGGCTACACCTTC

clone_size: few
cdr3_length: 15
v_call: TRBV6-4
j_call: TRBJ2-1
d_call: TRBD2
cdr3_aa: CASSDGLAGDNEQFF
cdr3_nt: TGTGCCAGCAGTGACGGACTAGCGGGGGACAATGAGCAGTTCTTC

clone_size: -
cdr3_length: 14
v_call: TRBV27
j_call: TRBJ1-1
d_call: -
cdr3_aa: CASSSGEANTEAFF
cdr3_nt: TGTGCCAGCAGTTCCGGGGAGGCGAACACTGAAGCTTTCTTT

clone_size: -
cdr3_length: 13
v_call: TRBV11-2
j_call: TRBJ1-4
d_call: -
cdr3_aa: CASSRSFNEKLFF
cdr3_nt: TGTGCCAGCAGCCGGTCGTTTAATGAAAAACTGTTTTTT

clone_size: -
cdr3_length: 15
v_call: TRBV7-2
j_call: TRBJ1-6
d_call: TRBD1
cdr3_aa: CASSAQGALNSPLHF
cdr3_nt: TGTGCCAGCAGCGCACAGGGGGCCTTGAATTCACCCCTCCACTTT

clone_size: -
cdr3_length: 13
v_call: TRBV7-3
j_call: TRBJ1-2
d_call: -
cdr3_aa: CASSPRRGYGYTF
cdr3_nt: TGTGCCAGCAGCCCCCGAAGGGGCTATGGCTACACCTTC

clone_size: -
cdr3_length: 16
v_call: TRBV28
j_call: TRBJ1-4
d_call: -
cdr3_aa: CASSLGAGLTNEKLFF
cdr3_nt: TGTGCCAGCAGTTTAGGGGCAGGGCTTACTAATGAAAAACTGTTTTTT

clone_size: -
cdr3_length: 12
v_call: TRBV27
j_call: TRBJ2-2
d_call: -
cdr3_aa: CASSSDTGELFF
cdr3_nt: TGTGCCAGCAGTTCTGACACCGGGGAGCTGTTTTTT

clone_size: -
cdr3_length: 16
v_call: TRBV25-1
j_call: TRBJ2-5
d_call: -
cdr3_aa: CASRRIGATGGETQYF
cdr3_nt: TGTGCCAGCAGACGGATAGGGGCCACCGGTGGAGAGACCCAGTACTTC

clone_size: -
cdr3_length: 14
v_call: TRBV13
j_call: TRBJ1-1
d_call: -
cdr3_aa: CASSSTQENTEAFF
cdr3_nt: TGTGCCAGCAGCTCGACACAGGAAAACACTGAAGCTTTCTTT

clone_size: -
cdr3_length: 13
v_call: TRBV28
j_call: TRBJ1-6
d_call: -
cdr3_aa: CASKQNNNSPLHF
cdr3_nt: TGTGCCAGCAAACAGAACAATAATTCACCCCTCCACTTT

clone_size: -
cdr3_length: 14
v_call: TRBV6-1
j_call: TRBJ1-1
d_call: -
cdr3_aa: CASSDHLRNTEAFF
cdr3_nt: TGTGCCAGCAGTGATCACTTGAGGAACACTGAAGCTTTCTTT

clone_size: -
cdr3_length: 13
v_call: TRBV7-3
j_call: TRBJ2-1
d_call: -
cdr3_aa: CASSSSGDNEQFF
cdr3_nt: TGTGCCAGCAGCTCCTCGGGAGACAATGAGCAGTTCTTC

clone_size: -
cdr3_length: 14
v_call: TRBV7-3
j_call: TRBJ2-3
d_call: -
cdr3_aa: CASSLRGGADTQYF
cdr3_nt: TGTGCCAGCAGCTTACGAGGGGGGGCAGATACGCAGTATTTT

clone_size: -
cdr3_length: 16
v_call: TRBV28
j_call: TRBJ1-2
d_call: TRBD1
cdr3_aa: CASSAFGQGAAYGYTF
cdr3_nt: TGTGCCAGCAGCGCCTTCGGACAGGGGGCCGCCTATGGCTACACCTTC

clone_size: -
cdr3_length: 12
v_call: TRBV27
j_call: TRBJ2-1
d_call: -
cdr3_aa: CASSSNYNEQFF
cdr3_nt: TGTGCCAGCAGTTCAAACTACAATGAGCAGTTCTTC

clone_size: -
cdr3_length: 17
v_call: TRBV30
j_call: TRBJ1-6
d_call: TRBD1
cdr3_aa: CAWSKRILTGDNSPLHF
cdr3_nt: TGTGCCTGGAGCAAACGAATCCTGACAGGGGATAATTCACCCCTCCACTTT

clone_size: -
cdr3_length: 15
v_call: TRBV6-4
j_call: TRBJ1-2
d_call: TRBD1
cdr3_aa: CASSEFPQGAHGYTF
cdr3_nt: TGTGCCAGCAGTGAGTTCCCCCAGGGGGCCCACGGCTACACCTTC

clone_size: -
cdr3_length: 14
v_call: TRBV5-1
j_call: TRBJ1-5
d_call: -
cdr3_aa: CASSFGDSNQPQHF
cdr3_nt: TGCGCCAGCAGCTTCGGGGATAGCAATCAGCCCCAGCATTTT

clone_size: -
cdr3_length: 15
v_call: TRBV29-1
j_call: TRBJ2-2
d_call: -
cdr3_aa: CSVEESVGDTGELFF
cdr3_nt: TGCAGCGTTGAAGAGTCGGTCGGGGACACCGGGGAGCTGTTTTTT